This TCR beta chain was recovered during a study of T cells in Graves' hyperthyroidism and ophthalmopathy. Fresh peripheral blood, roughly 10 ml of it, supplied the PBMCs. This clonotype came up many times. RNA transcripts yielded amplified TCR beta CDR3 regions. TCR CDR3 underwent first-round RT-PCR with the HTBI primer set. From the multiplex PCR reads, TCRdb called clonotypes with MiXCR, one entry per CDR3 protein. The sample gives about 500,000 distinct CDR3 sequences, roughly 17% of which show up once; 18% is in the top ten. The receptor's source is a woman aged 18-29 years with Graves' hyperthyroidism. The sample was blood.

The CDR3 sequence: CASSFRPTNEKLFF. In DNA, the CDR3 is TGTGCCAGCAGCTTTCGGCCAACTAATGAAAAACTGTTTTTT. The chain employs TRBV5-8 and TRBJ1-4; no definite D call. V lost 2 bases and J lost 0, with 5 bases in between. This CDR3 is built from 14 residues. Germline V gene lookup returns CDR1 SGHTS and CDR2 YDEGEE.